This T cell receptor (beta chain) was captured in a study of blood T cell repertoires in COVID-19. Overall study context: Samples taken during acute and convalescent COVID-19 were collected in the United States, Italy and Spain.

The assay was immunoSEQ multiplex PCR, and TCRdb's table has in-frame clones only and misses some. The sample holds just over 150,000 clones, 88% seen once. The receptor comes from a woman aged 45-65 years who had recovered from COVID-19. Source material: PBMCs or T cells enriched from blood (not recorded which).

CDR3 in amino acids: CASGTGIKSYEQYF. The CDR3 DNA reads TGTGCCAGCGGGACAGGGATTAAGTCCTACGAGCAGTACTTC. The V gene is TRBV6-6, the J gene TRBJ2-7; 9 nucleotides agree with TRBD1. V was pared by 8 bases and J by 1 base, with 6 bases of the junction left unmatched. Per the germline V gene, CDR1 is MNHNY and CDR2 is SVGAGI (reference sequence). The CDR3 sequence is 14 residues long.